This TCR beta chain came from a study of human T cells and chemical hapten exposure. Points from the study as a whole: TCRs exceeding 1 in 1000 frequency stayed unchanged with DPC sensitization.

This CDR3 comprises 15 residues. After removal of 5 bases from V and 3 bases from J, the junction contained 9 bases not matched to a gene. Germline CDR1 is MDHEN and CDR2 is SYDVKM. A single record per CDR3 protein comes from TCRdb applying MiXCR to the RACE reads. The table includes about 54,000 distinct CDR3 sequences, just under 10% detected once. At least ten counts were recorded for this clonotype. Its target is not known. Time point noted: patch test 2, 6 weeks after DPC sensitization. Treatment: therapeutic diphenylcyclopropenone sensitization with weekly scalp DPC. Staff drew blood before applying each patch test.

This chain joins TRBV28 and TRBJ1-2; 7 nucleotides line up with TRBD1. The input for sequencing was whole blood, taken in connection with sensitization to the hapten diphenylcyclopropenone (DPC). The receptor comes from a woman in her fifties or sixties with alopecia areata. Some clones in this sample may be carry-over from other donors' samples. The CDR3 nucleotides are TGTGCCAGCAGTCAGACAGGGTCGGTGCACTATGGCTACACCTTC. It encodes CASSQTGSVHYGYTF.